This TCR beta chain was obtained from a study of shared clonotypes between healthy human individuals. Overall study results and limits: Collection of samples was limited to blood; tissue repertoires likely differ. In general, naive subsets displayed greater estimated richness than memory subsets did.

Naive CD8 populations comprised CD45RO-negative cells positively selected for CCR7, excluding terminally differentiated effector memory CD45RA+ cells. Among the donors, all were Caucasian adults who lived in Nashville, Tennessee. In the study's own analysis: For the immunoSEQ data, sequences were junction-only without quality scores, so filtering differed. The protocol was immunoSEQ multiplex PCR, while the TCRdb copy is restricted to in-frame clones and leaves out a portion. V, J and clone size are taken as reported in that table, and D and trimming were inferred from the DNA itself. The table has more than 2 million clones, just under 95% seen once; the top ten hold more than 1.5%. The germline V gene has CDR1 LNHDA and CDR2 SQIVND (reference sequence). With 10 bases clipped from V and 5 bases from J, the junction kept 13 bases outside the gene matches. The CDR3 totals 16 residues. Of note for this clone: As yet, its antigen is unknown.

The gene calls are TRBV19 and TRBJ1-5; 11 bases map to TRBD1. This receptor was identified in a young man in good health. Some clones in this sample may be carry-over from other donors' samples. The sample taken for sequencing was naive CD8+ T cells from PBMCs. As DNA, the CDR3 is TGTGCCACCCACCCTGAACGGACAGGGGGCCATCAGCCCCAGCATTTT. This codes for CATHPERTGGHQPQHF.